The 4 T cell receptor beta chains reported below all come from one sample, sequenced in a study of cytomegalovirus exposure and HLA in healthy donors. PCR used 60 Vbeta primers and 13 Jbeta primers. Sequencing used immunoSEQ multiplex PCR; TCRdb keeps in-frame clones, though not all of them. The data hold 150,000 to 200,000 clones, with 70% to 90% observed a single time. Sequenced: PBMCs. Receptors originate from a woman between 25 and 40 years old in good health and CMV-seronegative.

The V gene is TRBV9, the J gene TRBJ2-7; 7 bases are a match to TRBD1. Germline assignment: CDR1 SGDLS and CDR2 YYNGEE. With 4 bases clipped from V and 1 base from J, the junction kept 8 bases outside the gene matches. CDR3 size: 15 residues. The CDR3: CASSPRDSLSYEQYF. The CDR3 DNA is TGTGCCAGCAGCCCTCGGGACAGTTTATCCTACGAGCAGTACTTC.

This chain uses TRBV28 with TRBJ1-2, with 9 bases lining up with TRBD1. The CDR3 has 14 amino acids. With V trimmed by 6 bases and J by 6 bases, 8 bases remained unmatched. Germline CDR1 reads MDHEN; CDR2 reads SYDVKM. The CDR3 coding sequence is TGTGCCAGCAGGACTCCCGGACAGGGGAATGGCTACACCTTC. Translating it yields CASRTPGQGNGYTF.

This clone has more than one count but fewer than ten. This sequence joins TRBV10-2 and TRBJ1-4, with 8 bases identical to TRBD1. Germline-derived CDR1 and CDR2 are WSHSY and SAAADI. J was trimmed by 7 bases and V by 1 base; bases with no gene match: 5. The length of the CDR3 is 15 residues. The CDR3 bases are TGCGCCAGCAGTGAGTTTCTGGACAGGGCTGAAAAACTGTTTTTT. This codes for CASSEFLDRAEKLFF.

The gene calls are TRBV4-2 and TRBJ2-1, with 9 positions matching TRBD2. With V trimmed by 4 bases and J by 6 bases, 13 bases remained unmatched. Per germline, CDR1 LGHNA and CDR2 YNFKEQ. The CDR3 spans 17 residues. The CDR3 coding sequence is TGTGCCAGCAGCCGCCGCGGACTTAGCGGGGGCTCCAATGAGCAGTTCTTC. Translating gives CASSRRGLSGGSNEQFF.